Listed below are T cell receptor beta chains from one sample, sequenced in a study of tumor-infiltrating lymphocytes in oesophageal squamous cell carcinoma. TCRdb redid the calling of the PCR reads with MiXCR, one entry per CDR3 protein. The sample shows 9,000 to 13,000 distinct CDR3 sequences, over 50% of them seen only once. Material: esophageal tumor tissue. These receptor sequences come from a male donor with esophageal squamous cell carcinoma. The CDR3 runs from the conserved cysteine through the conserved F or W. The D gene is left open where the match is weak. Clone size is stated in some rows and not others, as once, few, many or a class when expanded.

>11|.|TRBJ2-5|TRBV29-1|.
CSRDNGETQYF
TGCAGCCGGGACAACGGAGAGACCCAGTACTTC
>14|.|TRBJ2-4|TRBV7-4|TRBD1
CASSLDRGKNIQYF
TGTGCCAGCAGCCTGGACAGGGGAAAAAACATTCAGTACTTC
>14|few|TRBJ1-2|TRBV7-6|.
CASSLGPGSYGYTF
TGTGCCAGCAGCTTAGGGCCAGGGAGTTATGGCTACACCTTC
>14|.|TRBJ2-3|TRBV24-1|.
CATASGSSTDTQYF
TGTGCCACCGCTTCCGGTTCGAGCACAGATACGCAGTATTTT
>14|.|TRBJ1-5|TRBV6-4|TRBD1
CASSPGTGEQPQHF
TGTGCCAGCAGTCCCGGGACAGGAGAACAGCCCCAGCATTTT
>15|medium-sized|TRBJ1-2|TRBV28|TRBD1
CATRGPLGQGWGYTF
TGTGCCACCAGAGGACCACTCGGACAGGGCTGGGGCTACACCTTC
>14|many|TRBJ2-1|TRBV19|TRBD1
CASSRTGGGNEQFF
TGTGCCAGTAGTAGGACAGGGGGTGGGAATGAGCAGTTCTTC
>14|.|TRBJ2-7|TRBV7-8|TRBD1
CASSLQGSGFEQYF
TGTGCCAGCAGCCTACAGGGGTCTGGGTTCGAGCAGTACTTC
>15|.|TRBJ1-6|TRBV28|TRBD1
CASSFLQGNGSPLHF
TGTGCCAGCAGTTTCCTACAGGGGAACGGTTCACCCCTCCACTTT
>13|.|TRBJ1-1|TRBV7-9|.
CASSFGEDTEAFF
TGTGCCAGCAGCTTCGGGGAGGACACTGAAGCTTTCTTT
>15|.|TRBJ1-4|TRBV5-1|TRBD1
CASSTTTGAAEKLFF
TGCGCCAGCAGCACGACTACAGGGGCGGCTGAAAAACTGTTTTTT
>14|.|TRBJ2-3|TRBV7-2|.
CASSLDSSTDTQYF
TGTGCCAGCAGCTTAGACTCTAGCACAGATACGCAGTATTTT
>14|.|TRBJ2-3|TRBV10-1|.
CASSLDAITDTQYF
TGCGCCAGCAGTCTAGATGCGATCACAGATACGCAGTATTTT
>15|.|TRBJ2-3|TRBV6-1|TRBD1
CASSERQGVTDTQYF
TGTGCCAGCAGTGAAAGACAGGGGGTCACAGATACGCAGTATTTT
>13|.|TRBJ2-2|TRBV24-1|.
CATSEGFPGELFF
TGTGCCACCAGTGAAGGCTTCCCCGGGGAGCTGTTTTTT